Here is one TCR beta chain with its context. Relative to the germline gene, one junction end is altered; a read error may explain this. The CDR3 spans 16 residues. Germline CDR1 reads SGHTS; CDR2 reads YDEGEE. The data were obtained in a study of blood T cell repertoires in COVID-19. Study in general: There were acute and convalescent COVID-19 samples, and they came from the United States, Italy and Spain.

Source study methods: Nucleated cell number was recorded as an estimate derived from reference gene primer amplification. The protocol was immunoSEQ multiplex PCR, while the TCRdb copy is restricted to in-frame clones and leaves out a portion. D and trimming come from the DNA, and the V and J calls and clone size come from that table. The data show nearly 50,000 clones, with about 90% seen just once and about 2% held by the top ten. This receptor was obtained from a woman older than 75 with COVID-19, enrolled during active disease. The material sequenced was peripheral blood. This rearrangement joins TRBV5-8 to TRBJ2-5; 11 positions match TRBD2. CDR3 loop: CASSLGISGREETQYF. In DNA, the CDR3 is TGTGCCAGCAGTTTGGGAATTAGCGGGAGGGAGGAGACCCAGTACTTC.